This T cell receptor beta chain was obtained from a study of blood T cell repertoires in COVID-19. For the study at large: There were acute and convalescent COVID-19 samples, and they came from the United States, Italy and Spain. The cDNA or gDNA used as material had been derived from T cells, B-cell-depleted T cells, or PBMCs.

In the source study's methods: Amplification of reference gene primers provided the estimated nucleated cell counts. Method: immunoSEQ multiplex PCR; TCRdb's copy keeps in-frame clones and lacks some. The V and J calls and clone size were taken over from that table, and D and trimming were inferred from the DNA. The data hold tens of thousands of clones, with roughly four fifths observed a single time. CDR1 and CDR2 (germline): MNHNS, SASEGT. CDR3 length: 12 amino acids. With 1 base removed from V and 8 bases from J, the gap between germline ends came to 8 bases. This clone was seen only once. Input material: peripheral blood. The receptor was isolated from a man aged 60 to 69 with acute or convalescent COVID-19. The chain employs TRBV6-1 and TRBJ1-2; D remains ambiguous. CDR3 sequence: CASSEGADGYTF. The DNA of the CDR3 is TGTGCCAGCAGTGAAGGGGCAGACGGCTACACCTTC.